This T cell receptor beta chain was identified in a study of response to subunit inactivated influenza vaccine. TCRdb independently ran MiXCR on the RT-PCR reads; one entry per CDR3 protein. The sample records a few hundred thousand distinct CDR3 sequences, 20% to 25% being singletons. CDR3 length equals 14 residues. V shed 0 bases and J shed 5 bases, with 12 bases lying between them. Germline loops: CDR1 SGHRS, CDR2 YFSETQ. This clonotype has just a few counts. Its antigen is as yet unknown. Study-level findings and limits: T cells newly recruited by each seasonal influenza vaccination are few, the authors suggested.

The sequencing used PBMCs from blood, collected 21 months after vaccination. This TCR was recovered from a man between 50 and 75 years old who received an inactivated influenza vaccine. The chain has TRBV5-1 and TRBJ2-7, with D perhaps TRBD1 (6 bases). Here the CDR3 DNA reads TGCGCCAGCAGCTTGGCCAACAGGGTAAACGAGCAGTACTTC. This gives the protein CASSLANRVNEQYF.